This T cell receptor (beta chain) was found in a study of beta chain features in type 1 diabetes. Across the study: Sorted cells, 107,917,701 in number, were examined across all samples. Study-level points and caveats: TCRB CDR3s from Type 1 diabetes patients were moderately but significantly shorter in all four CD4+ subsets.

Since all of the isolated RNA was reverse transcribed, expressed TCRB transcripts were what got sequenced. Profiled with immunoSEQ multiplex PCR; TCRdb holds only in-frame clones, not every one. The data show 100,000 to 150,000 clones, with 17% seen just once and approximately 2.5% held by the top ten. This CDR3 region has 17 residues. V shed 0 bases, J shed 8 bases, and the junction held 9 bases outside the gene matches. Germline CDR1 and CDR2: LGHNA and YSLEER. Remarks on this clone: Its specificity is not known.

The authors sorted CD4+ naive, central memory, regulatory and stem cell-like memory cells via CD45RO/CCR7/CD25/CD127/CD95/CD27. Material for sequencing was central memory CD4+ T cells from blood. The V gene is TRBV4-3, the J gene TRBJ2-1, with 11 positions matching TRBD2. The clonotype originates from a man aged 18 to 30 with type 1 diabetes. CDR3 sequence: CASSQDTTSGVVYEQFF. In nucleotides, the CDR3 is TGCGCCAGCAGCCAAGACACGACTAGCGGGGTGGTCTATGAGCAGTTCTTC.